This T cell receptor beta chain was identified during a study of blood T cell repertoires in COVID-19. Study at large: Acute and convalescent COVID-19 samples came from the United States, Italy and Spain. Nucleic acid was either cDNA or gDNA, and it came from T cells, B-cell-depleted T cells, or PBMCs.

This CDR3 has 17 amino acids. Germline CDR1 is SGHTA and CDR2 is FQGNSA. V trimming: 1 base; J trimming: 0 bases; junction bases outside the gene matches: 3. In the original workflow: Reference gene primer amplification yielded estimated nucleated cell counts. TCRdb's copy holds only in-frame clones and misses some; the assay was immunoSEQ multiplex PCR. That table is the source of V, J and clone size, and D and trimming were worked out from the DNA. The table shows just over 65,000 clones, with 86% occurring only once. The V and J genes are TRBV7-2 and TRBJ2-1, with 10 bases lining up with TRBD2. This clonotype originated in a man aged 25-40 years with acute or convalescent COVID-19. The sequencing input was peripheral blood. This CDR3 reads CASSLGASGSSYNEQFF. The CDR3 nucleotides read TGTGCCAGCAGCTTAGGAGCTAGCGGGAGCTCCTACAATGAGCAGTTCTTC.